This T cell receptor beta chain was obtained from a study of metastatic and nonmetastatic thyroid tumors. Ahead of thyroid surgery, no patient had received treatment of any kind. TCRdb re-clonotyped the PCR reads through MiXCR. The table lists over 25,000 clones, about a sixth of them singletons, with more than 4.5% in the top ten. The sample holds many counts of this clone. The CDR3 has 13 amino acids. The germline CDR1 and CDR2 sequences are SGHAT and FQNNGV. V lost 2 bases, J lost 7 bases, and 9 bases lay in between. The chain carries TRBV11-2 and TRBJ1-5; D unresolved. Sample: blood. The sequence derives from a female donor with papillary thyroid cancer or a benign thyroid nodule (not recorded which). Some clones in this sample may be carry-over from other donors' samples. CDR3 bases: TGTGCCAGCAGCTTAACCCAGTTACAGCCCCAGCATTTT. This gives the protein CASSLTQLQPQHF.